These T cell receptor beta chains were read from a single sample in a study of shared clonotypes between healthy human individuals. Libraries were prepared by immunoSEQ multiplex PCR; TCRdb keeps only in-frame clonotypes and omits some of them. The sample lists roughly 2.2 million clones, approximately 93% occurring once. The sample taken for sequencing was naive CD4+ T cells from PBMCs. Receptors originate from a man younger than 35 in good health. Some clones in this sample may be carry-over from other donors' samples. Each CDR3 is given with its conserved first and last residue. The D gene is left open where the match is weak. Expanded clones are given a class, and other clones once, few, many or no size at all.

J,V,D,size,CDR3,DNA
TRBJ2-7,TRBV4-1,.,once,CASSPNAGYYYEQYF,TGCGCCAGCAGCCCCAACGCAGGGTACTACTACGAGCAGTACTTC
TRBJ1-1,TRBV11-1,.,.,CASSPASLPPEAFF,TGTGCCAGCAGCCCCGCCTCCCTTCCCCCTGAAGCTTTCTTT
TRBJ1-6,TRBV6-5,.,.,CASSYSETVSPLHF,TGTGCCAGCAGTTACTCGGAGACAGTCTCACCCCTCCACTTT
TRBJ2-7,TRBV19,.,once,CASSIRWGNANYEQYF,TGTGCCAGTAGTATCCGGTGGGGGAATGCTAACTACGAGCAGTACTTC
TRBJ2-2,TRBV28,.,.,CASSLFTSNTGELFF,TGTGCCAGCAGTTTATTTACCTCCAACACCGGGGAGCTGTTTTTT
TRBJ2-2,TRBV19,.,.,CASTTEGAGGTGELFF,TGTGCCAGTACCACCGAGGGTGCAGGGGGGACCGGGGAGCTGTTTTTT
TRBJ1-5,TRBV5-1,.,few,CASSFSGGNQPQHF,TGCGCCAGCAGCTTTTCAGGGGGCAATCAGCCCCAGCATTTT
TRBJ1-5,TRBV5-1,TRBD1,.,CASSPGQYSNQPQHF,TGCGCCAGCAGCCCGGGACAGTATAGCAATCAGCCCCAGCATTTT
TRBJ2-7,TRBV7-2,.,.,CASSLGQMGGKQYF,TGTGCCAGCAGCCTCGGACAGATGGGGGGGAAGCAGTACTTC
TRBJ2-5,TRBV7-2,.,.,CASSLRSPRETQYF,TGTGCCAGCAGCTTACGATCCCCCCGGGAGACCCAGTACTTC
TRBJ2-7,TRBV20-1,.,.,CSAATSYEQYF,TGCAGTGCTGCCACTTCCTACGAGCAGTACTTC
TRBJ2-3,TRBV27,TRBD2,.,CASSFRGGSGADTQYF,TGTGCCAGCAGTTTCCGAGGCGGGAGCGGGGCAGATACGCAGTATTTT
TRBJ1-1,TRBV20-1,.,.,CSARNYEAFF,TGCAGTGCTAGAAATTATGAAGCTTTCTTT
TRBJ1-4,TRBV5-1,.,.,CASSLGGSQGSEKLFF,TGCGCCAGCAGCTTGGGAGGTAGCCAGGGGAGTGAAAAACTGTTTTTT
TRBJ2-1,TRBV27,TRBD2,once,CASRGTSGRAGPYNEQFF,TGTGCCAGCAGAGGGACTAGCGGGAGGGCCGGCCCCTACAATGAGCAGTTCTTC
TRBJ1-1,TRBV5-1,TRBD1,.,CASSTMTGTTEAFF,TGCGCCAGCAGCACTATGACAGGGACCACTGAAGCTTTCTTT
TRBJ2-3,TRBV28,TRBD1,.,CASSSLGQSSTDTQYF,TGTGCCAGCAGTTCTTTGGGACAGTCGAGCACAGATACGCAGTATTTT
TRBJ2-1,TRBV28,.,.,CASSLGGRAYNEQFF,TGTGCCAGCAGTTTGGGTGGGAGAGCTTACAATGAGCAGTTCTTC
TRBJ1-2,TRBV7-2,.,.,CASSLSKGGYTF,TGTGCCAGCAGCTTAAGCAAGGGGGGCTACACCTTC
TRBJ2-7,TRBV18,.,.,CASSPRPLAPRGLRYEQYF,TGTGCCAGCTCACCACGTCCTTTAGCGCCGAGGGGGTTACGCTACGAGCAGTACTTC
TRBJ2-1,TRBV7-9,TRBD2,.,CASSFSGRAGYNEQFF,TGTGCCAGCAGCTTTAGCGGGAGGGCCGGATACAATGAGCAGTTCTTC
TRBJ1-1,TRBV21-1,.,.,CASSKGAARPSRITEAFF,TGTGCCAGCAGCAAAGGCGCGGCGAGACCCTCGAGAATCACTGAAGCTTTCTTT
TRBJ2-3,TRBV28,TRBD2,.,CASKPLGLAGGRGTDTQYF,TGTGCCAGCAAGCCGTTGGGACTAGCGGGAGGGCGGGGCACAGATACGCAGTATTTT
TRBJ1-1,TRBV11-2,.,few,CASSSGIGTEAFF,TGTGCCAGCAGCTCCGGAATAGGCACTGAAGCTTTCTTT
TRBJ2-2,TRBV6-6,TRBD1,.,CATIGQGATGELFF,TGTGCCACCATCGGACAGGGGGCGACCGGGGAGCTGTTTTTT
TRBJ1-1,TRBV25-1,.,.,CASSGRGGTEAFF,TGTGCCAGCAGTGGGCGTGGTGGCACTGAAGCTTTCTTT
TRBJ2-1,TRBV4-2,.,.,CASSQTTSRTYNEQFF,TGTGCCAGCAGCCAGACAACTAGCCGCACCTACAATGAGCAGTTCTTC
TRBJ1-5,TRBV2,TRBD1,.,CASQRQGGQPQHF,TGTGCCAGCCAGAGACAGGGAGGGCAGCCCCAGCATTTT
TRBJ2-2,TRBV15,.,.,CATRTYANTGELFF,TGTGCCACCCGGACATACGCGAACACCGGGGAGCTGTTTTTT
TRBJ2-7,TRBV6-5,.,.,CASSYSGNSYEQYF,TGTGCCAGCAGTTACTCAGGGAATTCCTACGAGCAGTACTTC
TRBJ1-2,TRBV28,TRBD1,.,CASSPPDRGTYGYTF,TGTGCCAGCAGCCCACCCGACAGGGGGACCTATGGCTACACCTTC
TRBJ2-2,TRBV5-1,.,.,CASSLVAGRSNTGELFF,TGCGCCAGCAGCTTGGTTGCAGGGAGATCGAACACCGGGGAGCTGTTTTTT
TRBJ1-2,TRBV28,.,once,CASLTLRGAITHGYTF,TGTGCCAGCTTGACCCTCAGGGGCGCGATTACCCATGGCTACACCTTC
TRBJ1-1,TRBV25-1,.,.,CARSIPDTTELNTEAFF,TGTGCCAGAAGCATCCCGGATACTACGGAGCTGAACACTGAAGCTTTCTTT
TRBJ2-7,TRBV28,.,.,CASSLGSRQIYYEQYF,TGTGCCAGCAGTTTGGGCTCGAGACAAATCTATTACGAGCAGTACTTC
TRBJ1-2,TRBV6-6,.,.,CASSYWGGNGYTF,TGTGCCAGCAGTTACTGGGGGGGGAATGGCTACACCTTC
TRBJ1-2,TRBV6-6,TRBD1,.,CASRGQGLYGYTF,TGTGCCAGCAGAGGACAGGGACTGTATGGCTACACCTTC
TRBJ1-2,TRBV28,.,.,CVSQTNYGYTF,TGTGTCAGCCAAACTAACTATGGCTACACCTTC
TRBJ1-4,TRBV30,.,.,CAWSVFGSEKLFF,TGTGCCTGGAGTGTATTCGGATCCGAAAAACTGTTTTTT
TRBJ2-7,TRBV18,TRBD2,.,CASSPASGPTYEQYF,TGTGCCAGCTCACCGGCTAGCGGGCCTACCTACGAGCAGTACTTC
TRBJ1-4,TRBV4-3,.,.,CASSQDVRRIEKLFF,TGCGCCAGCAGCCAAGATGTGCGAAGGATTGAAAAACTGTTTTTT
TRBJ1-4,TRBV2,TRBD1,.,CASMGQGGEKLFF,TGTGCCAGCATGGGACAGGGAGGTGAAAAACTGTTTTTT